This T cell receptor beta chain comes out of a study of control samples from healthy donors and cancer patients (dated by TCRdb to the early 2020s). Concerning this clone: This clone's antigen is unknown. No much larger clone exists at a distance of one base, and base qualities are not known. The same CDR3 is also encoded by other DNA sequences in this sample.

The library was made by the immunoSEQ multiplex PCR assay. The immuneACCESS repertoire file appears here via TCRdb, limited to in-frame rearrangements. These files lack a portion of the clones; in checked studies, under half of the deficit traces to unresolved V genes, and the cause of the others is not known. The sample includes 100,000 to 150,000 clones, with about 90% observed a single time. The ten most abundant clones make up around 1.8% of the sample. The sample was blood. This TCR derives from a man between 18 and 29 years old in good health.

The CDR3 reads as follows: CASSRTDSGNTIYF. DNA sequence: TGTGCCAGCAGCAGGACTGACTCTGGAAACACCATATATTTT. This chain is built from TRBV7-9 and TRBJ1-3; no confident D gene assignment can be made. There are 14 amino acids in the CDR3, from cysteine to phenylalanine inclusive. The read is trimmed to its CDR3 DNA, 42 bases read in frame from base 1. Via the germline V gene (reference sequence), CDR1 is SEHNR and CDR2 FQNEAQ. A distance of 8 bases separates the germline ends of V and J, which lose 5 bases and 0 bases respectively.